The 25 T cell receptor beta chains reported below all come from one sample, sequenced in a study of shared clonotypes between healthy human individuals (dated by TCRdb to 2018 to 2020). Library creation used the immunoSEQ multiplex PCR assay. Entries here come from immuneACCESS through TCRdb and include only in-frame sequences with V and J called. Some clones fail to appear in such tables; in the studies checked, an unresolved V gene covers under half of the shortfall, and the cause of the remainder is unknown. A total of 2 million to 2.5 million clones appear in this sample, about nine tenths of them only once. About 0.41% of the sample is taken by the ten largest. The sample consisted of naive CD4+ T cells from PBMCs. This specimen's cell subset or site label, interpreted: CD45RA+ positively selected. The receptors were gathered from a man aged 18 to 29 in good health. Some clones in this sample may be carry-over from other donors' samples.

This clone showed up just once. CDR3 loop: CASSLATRETGELFF. CDR3 nucleotide sequence: TGCGCCAGCAGCTTGGCTACTCGGGAGACCGGGGAGCTGTTTTTT. V gene TRBV5-1 combines with J gene TRBJ2-2; possible D gene TRBD2, 6 bases. Looked up from germline, CDR1 is SGHRS and CDR2 is YFSETQ. The CDR3 consists of 15 residues. V gave up 0 bases and J gave up 5 bases, with 11 bases separating them. The complete variable domain, with remaining parts taken from reference TRBV5-1 and TRBJ2-2, reads KAGVTQTPRYLIKTRGQQVTLSCSPISGHRSVSWYQQTPGQGLQFLFEYFSETQRNKGNFPGRFSGRQFSNSRSEMNVSTLELGDSALYLCASSLATRETGELFFGEGSRLTVL.

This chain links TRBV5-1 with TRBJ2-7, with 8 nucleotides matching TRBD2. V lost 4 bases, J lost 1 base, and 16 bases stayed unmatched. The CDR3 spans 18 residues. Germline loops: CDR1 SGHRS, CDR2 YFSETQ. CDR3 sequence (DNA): TGCGCCAGCAGCGAGGGGCGGGGGGTAGATGTACCGTCCTACGAGCAGTACTTC. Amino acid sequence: CASSEGRGVDVPSYEQYF.

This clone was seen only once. The CDR3 coding sequence is TGTGCCAGCAGCTTTCAGAGCGGGAGGGAGGGCACAGATACGCAGTATTTT. This translates into CASSFQSGREGTDTQYF. The chain combines TRBV7-2 with TRBJ2-3; 10 positions match TRBD2. CDR3 size: 17 residues. Germline CDR1 reads SGHTA; CDR2 reads FQGNSA. J was trimmed by 1 base and V by 3 bases; bases with no gene match: 7. The full variable domain, completed using reference TRBV7-2 and TRBJ2-3, is GAGVSQSPSNKVTEKGKDVELRCDPISGHTALYWYRQSLGQGLEFLIYFQGNSAPDKSGLPSDRFSAERTGGSVSTLTIQRTQQEDSAVYLCASSFQSGREGTDTQYFGPGTRLTVL.

Written as DNA, the CDR3 is TGTGCCAGCACAGCACGACTAGCGGGAGTCTACGAGCAGTACTTC. Translating gives CASTARLAGVYEQYF. The chain joins TRBV6-5 to TRBJ2-7, with 12 nucleotides matching TRBD2. Per germline, CDR1 MNHEY and CDR2 SVGAGI. V was pared by 7 bases and J by 3 bases, with 7 bases of the junction left unmatched. The CDR3 runs 15 residues.

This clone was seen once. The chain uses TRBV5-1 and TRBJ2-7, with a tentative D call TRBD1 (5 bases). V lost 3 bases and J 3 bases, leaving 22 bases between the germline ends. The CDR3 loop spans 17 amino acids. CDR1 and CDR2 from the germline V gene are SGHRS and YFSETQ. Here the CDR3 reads CASSWPQGRLGDYEQYF. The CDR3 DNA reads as TGCGCCAGCAGCTGGCCCCAGGGCCGTTTAGGGGACTACGAGCAGTACTTC.

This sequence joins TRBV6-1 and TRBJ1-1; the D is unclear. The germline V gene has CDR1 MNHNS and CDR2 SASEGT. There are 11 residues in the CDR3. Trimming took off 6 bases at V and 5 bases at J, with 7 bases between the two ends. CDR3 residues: CASRSRTEAFF. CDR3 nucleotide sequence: TGTGCCAGCAGATCCCGAACTGAAGCTTTCTTT.

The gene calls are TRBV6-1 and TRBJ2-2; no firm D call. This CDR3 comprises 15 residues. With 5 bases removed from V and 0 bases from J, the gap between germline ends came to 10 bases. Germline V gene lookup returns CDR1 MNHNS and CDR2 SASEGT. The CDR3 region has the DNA TGTGCCAGCAGTTTTTCCCGGACGAACACCGGGGAGCTGTTTTTT. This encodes CASSFSRTNTGELFF.

CDR3 residues: CASSSRQVPWTEAFF. The CDR3 DNA reads TGTGCCAGCAGTTCACGACAGGTACCGTGGACTGAAGCTTTCTTT. V gene TRBV28 combines with J gene TRBJ1-1, with a possible D match to TRBD1 (6 bases). Germline V gives CDR1 MDHEN, CDR2 SYDVKM. This CDR3 has 15 amino acids. Trimming removed 4 bases from V and 5 bases from J, with 17 bases in between. Full variable domain (outside the CDR3, taken from reference TRBV28 and TRBJ1-1): DVKVTQSSRYLVKRTGEKVFLECVQDMDHENMFWYRQDPGLGLRLIYFSYDVKMKEKGDIPEGYSVSREKKERFSLILESASTNQTSMYLCASSSRQVPWTEAFFGQGTRLTVV.

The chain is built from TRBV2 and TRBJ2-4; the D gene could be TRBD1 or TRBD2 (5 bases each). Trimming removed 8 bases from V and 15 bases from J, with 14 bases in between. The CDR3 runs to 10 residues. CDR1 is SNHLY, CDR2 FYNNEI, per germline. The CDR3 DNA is TGTGCCAGCGGCAACCGGGGCATGTACTTC. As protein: CASGNRGMYF.

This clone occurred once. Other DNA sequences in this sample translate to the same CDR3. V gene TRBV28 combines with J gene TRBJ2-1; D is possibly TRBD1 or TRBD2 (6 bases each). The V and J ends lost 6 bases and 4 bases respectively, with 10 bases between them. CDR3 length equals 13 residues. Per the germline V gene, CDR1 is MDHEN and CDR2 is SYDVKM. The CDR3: CASRGGAYNEQFF. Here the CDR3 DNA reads TGTGCCAGCAGGGGGGGCGCTTACAATGAGCAGTTCTTC.

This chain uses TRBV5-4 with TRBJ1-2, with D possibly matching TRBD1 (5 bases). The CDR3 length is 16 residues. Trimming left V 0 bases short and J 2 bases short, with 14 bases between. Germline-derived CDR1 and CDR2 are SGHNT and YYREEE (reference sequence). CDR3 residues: CASSLAVVRENYGYTF. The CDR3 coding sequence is TGTGCCAGCAGCTTGGCCGTCGTCAGGGAGAACTATGGCTACACCTTC.

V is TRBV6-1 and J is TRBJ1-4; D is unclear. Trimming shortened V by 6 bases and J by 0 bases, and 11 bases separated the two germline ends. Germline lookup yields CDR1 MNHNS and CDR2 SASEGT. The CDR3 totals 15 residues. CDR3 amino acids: CASSFRTATNEKLFF. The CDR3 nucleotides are TGTGCCAGCAGCTTCCGGACGGCAACTAATGAAAAACTGTTTTTT.

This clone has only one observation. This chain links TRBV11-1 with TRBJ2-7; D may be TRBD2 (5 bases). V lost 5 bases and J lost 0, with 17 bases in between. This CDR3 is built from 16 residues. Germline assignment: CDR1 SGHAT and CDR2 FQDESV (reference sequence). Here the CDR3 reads CASSPYLAASSYEQYF. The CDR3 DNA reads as TGTGCCAGCAGCCCCTACCTAGCTGCGAGCTCCTACGAGCAGTACTTC.

CDR3 amino acids: CASSPRGLGEQYF. The CDR3 coding sequence is TGTGCCAGCAGCCCCCGGGGGTTGGGCGAGCAGTACTTC. V and J are TRBV7-8 and TRBJ2-7; D is perhaps TRBD2 (6 bases). Germline loops: CDR1 SGHVS, CDR2 FQNEAQ. CDR3 length: 13 residues. V was cut by 5 bases and J by 6 bases, with 14 bases left in between.

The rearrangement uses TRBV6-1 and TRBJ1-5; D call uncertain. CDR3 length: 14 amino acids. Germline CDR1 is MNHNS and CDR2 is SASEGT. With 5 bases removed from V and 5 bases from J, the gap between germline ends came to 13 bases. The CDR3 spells CASSPNNGDQPQHF. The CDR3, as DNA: TGTGCCAGCAGTCCTAATAACGGGGATCAGCCCCAGCATTTT.

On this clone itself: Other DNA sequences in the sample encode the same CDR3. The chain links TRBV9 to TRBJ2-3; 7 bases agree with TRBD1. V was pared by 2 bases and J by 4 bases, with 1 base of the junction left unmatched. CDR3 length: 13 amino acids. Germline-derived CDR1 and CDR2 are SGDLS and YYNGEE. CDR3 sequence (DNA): TGTGCCAGCAGCGTTGGGACAGCAGATACGCAGTATTTT. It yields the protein CASSVGTADTQYF. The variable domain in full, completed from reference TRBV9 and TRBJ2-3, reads DSGVTQTPKHLITATGQRVTLRCSPRSGDLSVYWYQQSLDQGLQFLIQYYNGEERAKGNILERFSAQQFPDLHSELNLSSLELGDSALYFCASSVGTADTQYFGPGTRLTVL.

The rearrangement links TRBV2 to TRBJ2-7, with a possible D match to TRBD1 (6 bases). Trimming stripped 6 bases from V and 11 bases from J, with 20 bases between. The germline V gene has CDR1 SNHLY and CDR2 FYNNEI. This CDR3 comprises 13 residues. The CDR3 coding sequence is TGTGCCAGCAGGAATCAACAGGGATCAGGAGAGTACTTC. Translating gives CASRNQQGSGEYF.

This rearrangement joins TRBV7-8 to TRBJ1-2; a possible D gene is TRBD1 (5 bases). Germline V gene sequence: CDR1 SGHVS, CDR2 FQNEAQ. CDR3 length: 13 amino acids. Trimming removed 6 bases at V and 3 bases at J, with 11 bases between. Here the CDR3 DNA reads TGTGCCAGCAGTCGGGGGGGTGACTATGGCTACACCTTC. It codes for CASSRGGDYGYTF.

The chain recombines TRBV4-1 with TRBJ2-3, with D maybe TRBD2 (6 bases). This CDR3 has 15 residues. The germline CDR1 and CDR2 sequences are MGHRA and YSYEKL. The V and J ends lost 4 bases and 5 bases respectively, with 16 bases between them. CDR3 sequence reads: CASSLGTLRGDTQYF. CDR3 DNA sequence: TGCGCCAGCAGCCTCGGGACTCTGCGAGGAGATACGCAGTATTTT.

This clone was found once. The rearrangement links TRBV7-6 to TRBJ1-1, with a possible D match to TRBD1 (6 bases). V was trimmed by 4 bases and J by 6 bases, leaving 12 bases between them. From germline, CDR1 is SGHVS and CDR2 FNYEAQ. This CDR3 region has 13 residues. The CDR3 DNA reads TGTGCCAGCAGCTCCCCGACAGGCCCTGAAGCTTTCTTT. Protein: CASSSPTGPEAFF.

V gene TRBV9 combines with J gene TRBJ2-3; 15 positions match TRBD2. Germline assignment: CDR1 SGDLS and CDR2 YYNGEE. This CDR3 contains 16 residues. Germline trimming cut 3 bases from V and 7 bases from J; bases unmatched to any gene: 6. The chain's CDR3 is CASSALGLAGGYTQYF. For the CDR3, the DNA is TGTGCCAGCAGCGCCCTGGGACTAGCGGGGGGATATACGCAGTATTTT.

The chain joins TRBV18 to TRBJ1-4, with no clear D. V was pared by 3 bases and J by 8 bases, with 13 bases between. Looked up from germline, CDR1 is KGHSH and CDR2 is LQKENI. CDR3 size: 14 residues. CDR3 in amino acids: CASSPLMRNEKLFF. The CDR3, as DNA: TGTGCCAGCTCACCCTTAATGAGAAACGAAAAACTGTTTTTT.

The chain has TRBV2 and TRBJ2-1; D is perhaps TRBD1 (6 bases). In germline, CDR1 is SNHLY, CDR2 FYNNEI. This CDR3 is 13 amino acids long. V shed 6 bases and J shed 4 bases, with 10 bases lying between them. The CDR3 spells CASSWDIYNEQFF. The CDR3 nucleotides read TGTGCCAGCAGCTGGGACATTTACAATGAGCAGTTCTTC.

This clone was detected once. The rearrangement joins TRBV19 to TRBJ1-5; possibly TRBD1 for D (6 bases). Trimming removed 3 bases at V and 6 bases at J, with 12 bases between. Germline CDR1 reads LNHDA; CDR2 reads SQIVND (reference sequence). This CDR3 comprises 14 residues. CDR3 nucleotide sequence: TGTGCCAGTAGTATGAGGGGGTTTGGTCAGCCCCAGCATTTT. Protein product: CASSMRGFGQPQHF.

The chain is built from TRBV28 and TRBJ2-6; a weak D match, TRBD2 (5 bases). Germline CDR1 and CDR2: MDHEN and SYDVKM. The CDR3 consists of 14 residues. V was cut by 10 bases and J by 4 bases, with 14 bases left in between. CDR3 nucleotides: TGTGCCACCAACGGCGGGCTCGGGGCCAACGTCCTGACTTTC. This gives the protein CATNGGLGANVLTF.